The next 10 T cell receptor beta chains were all read from a single sample in a study of blood T cell repertoires in COVID-19. The protocol was immunoSEQ multiplex PCR, while the TCRdb copy is restricted to in-frame clones and leaves out a portion. The profile shows 73,000 or so clones, more than 60% of them singletons. The sequencing input was peripheral blood. The receptors derive from a man aged 55-75 years with acute or convalescent COVID-19.

The rearrangement uses TRBV7-9 and TRBJ2-3; D not resolved. Trimming took 2 bases from V and 6 from J, leaving 6 bases between them. The germline CDR1 and CDR2 sequences are SEHNR and FQNEAQ (reference sequence). The CDR3 totals 12 residues. The CDR3 region has the DNA TGTGCCAGCAGCTTACTCGGGGATACGCAGTATTTT. The encoded protein is CASSLLGDTQYF.

In the case of this clone: A much larger clone is a single base away; this may be a read error. This sample also contains other DNA sequences that code for the same CDR3. The chain employs TRBV25-1 and TRBJ2-3; unclear D gene. This CDR3 has 14 residues. Germline CDR1 reads MGHDK; CDR2 reads SYGVNS. V lost 1 base, J lost 2 bases, and 7 bases lay in between. The CDR3 region is CASSEFSLTDTQYF. The DNA for the CDR3 is TGTGCCAGCAGTGAATTCAGTCTCACAGATACGCAGTATTTT.

V gene TRBV7-2 combines with J gene TRBJ2-3, with no clear D. From germline, CDR1 is SGHTA and CDR2 FQGNSA. The CDR3 has 11 amino acids. V gave up 8 bases and J gave up 3 bases, with 6 bases separating them. The CDR3 region has the DNA TGTGCCAGCTCCAGAACAGATACGCAGTATTTT. It translates to CASSRTDTQYF. Using reference TRBV7-2 and TRBJ2-3 for the parts outside the CDR3, the full variable domain is GAGVSQSPSNKVTEKGKDVELRCDPISGHTALYWYRQSLGQGLEFLIYFQGNSAPDKSGLPSDRFSAERTGGSVSTLTIQRTQQEDSAVYLCASSRTDTQYFGPGTRLTVL.

The chain has TRBV14 and TRBJ2-3; 9 nucleotides align to TRBD2. The ends lost 3 bases at V and 3 bases at J; junction bases unmatched: 4. This CDR3 contains 15 residues. Germline V gene data show CDR1 as SGHDN and CDR2 as FVKESK. CDR3 residues: CASSQLAGSTDTQYF. In DNA form, the CDR3 reads TGTGCCAGCAGCCAGCTAGCGGGGTCTACAGATACGCAGTATTTT.

The chain couples TRBV18 to TRBJ1-5; tentatively, D is TRBD1 (5 bases). V lost 0 bases and J 6 bases, leaving 12 bases between the germline ends. CDR1 and CDR2 from the germline V gene are KGHSH and LQKENI. The CDR3 spans 15 residues. The CDR3 reads CASSPPGGGRQPQHF. CDR3 coding DNA: TGTGCCAGCTCACCACCGGGGGGGGGACGTCAGCCCCAGCATTTT.

The chain combines TRBV3-1 (or the pseudogene TRBV3-2) with TRBJ2-1; perhaps TRBD2 as D (5 bases). The germline gives CDR1 LGHDT, CDR2 YNNKEL (reference sequence). The length of the CDR3 is 15 residues. V gave up 0 bases and J gave up 7 bases, with 13 bases separating them. The CDR3 DNA follows: TGTGCCAGCAGCCAAGATAGCACTAGAGAAAATGAGCAGTTCTTC. Protein: CASSQDSTRENEQFF.

J is TRBJ1-5 and V is TRBV19, with D hard to call. Germline lookup yields CDR1 LNHDA and CDR2 SQIVND (reference sequence). V lost 7 bases, J lost 2 bases, and 15 bases lay in between. The CDR3 runs 15 residues. This chain's CDR3 is CASTSSRGRNQPQHF. DNA of the CDR3: TGTGCCAGTACCTCTAGTCGAGGCCGCAATCAGCCCCAGCATTTT.

The chain combines TRBV3-1 (or the pseudogene TRBV3-2) with TRBJ2-3; D is ambiguous. V lost 2 bases, J lost 6 bases, and 9 bases lay in between. This CDR3 spans 13 amino acids. The germline gives CDR1 LGHDT, CDR2 YNNKEL (reference sequence). CDR3 DNA sequence: TGTGCCAGCAGCCAAAACGGGTTTGATACGCAGTATTTT. This translates into CASSQNGFDTQYF.

V usage is TRBV18 and J usage is TRBJ2-7, with a tentative D call TRBD2 (6 bases). V shed 6 bases and J shed 9 bases, with 18 bases lying between them. CDR1 is KGHSH, CDR2 LQKENI, per germline. CDR3 length: 13 residues. CDR3 region: CASSPDGGLGQYV. The DNA for the CDR3 is TGTGCCAGCTCTCCAGACGGGGGATTGGGGCAGTACGTC.

In nucleotides, the CDR3 is TGTGCCAGCAGCTTAGCGTTTACTAGTGAGACCCAGTACTTC. Amino acid sequence: CASSLAFTSETQYF. The chain is built from TRBV7-8 and TRBJ2-5; a weak D match, TRBD2 (5 bases). Per germline, CDR1 SGHVS and CDR2 FQNEAQ. This CDR3 has 14 amino acids. Trimming took 0 bases from V and 5 from J, leaving 10 bases between them.